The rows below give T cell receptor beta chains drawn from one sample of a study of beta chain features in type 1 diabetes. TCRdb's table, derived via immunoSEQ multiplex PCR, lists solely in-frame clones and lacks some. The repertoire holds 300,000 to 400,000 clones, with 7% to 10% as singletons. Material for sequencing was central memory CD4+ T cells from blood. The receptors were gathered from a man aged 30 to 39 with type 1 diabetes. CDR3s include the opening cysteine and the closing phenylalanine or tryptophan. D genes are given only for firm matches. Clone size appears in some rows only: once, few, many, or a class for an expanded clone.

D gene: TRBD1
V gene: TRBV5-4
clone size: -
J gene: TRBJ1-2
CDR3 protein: CASSSRTGDYGYTF
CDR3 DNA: TGTGCCAGCAGCTCTCGGACAGGGGACTATGGCTACACCTTC

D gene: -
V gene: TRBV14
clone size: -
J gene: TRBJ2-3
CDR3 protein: CASSRYYTDTQYF
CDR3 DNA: TGTGCCAGCAGCCGCTACTACACAGATACGCAGTATTTT

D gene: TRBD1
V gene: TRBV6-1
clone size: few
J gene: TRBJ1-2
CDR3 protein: CASSTPTGGNYGYTF
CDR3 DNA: TGTGCCAGCAGCACACCGACAGGGGGCAACTATGGCTACACCTTC

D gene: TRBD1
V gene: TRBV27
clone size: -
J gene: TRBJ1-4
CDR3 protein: CASSLSSTGRREKLFF
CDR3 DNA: TGTGCCAGCAGTTTATCCTCGACAGGGAGAAGAGAAAAACTGTTTTTT

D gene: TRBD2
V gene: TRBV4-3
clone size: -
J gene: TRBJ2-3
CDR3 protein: CASSRGGGPTDTQYF
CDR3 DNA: TGCGCCAGCAGCCGAGGCGGGGGACCCACAGATACGCAGTATTTT

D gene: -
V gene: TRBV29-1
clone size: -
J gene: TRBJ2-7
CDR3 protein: CSVEDRRQAQYF
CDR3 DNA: TGCAGCGTTGAAGACAGGCGGCAGGCGCAGTACTTC

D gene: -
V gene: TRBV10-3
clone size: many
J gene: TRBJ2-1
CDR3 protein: CAIGSTTGEGDNEQFF
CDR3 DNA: TGTGCCATCGGGTCGACTACAGGGGAGGGAGACAATGAGCAGTTCTTC

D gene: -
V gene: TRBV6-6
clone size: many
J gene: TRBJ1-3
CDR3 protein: CASTLDAGNTIYF
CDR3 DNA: TGTGCCAGCACCCTGGATGCTGGAAACACCATATATTTT

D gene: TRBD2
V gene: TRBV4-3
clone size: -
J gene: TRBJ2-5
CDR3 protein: CASSPGRQAGGQETQYF
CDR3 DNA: TGCGCCAGCAGCCCAGGCAGGCAAGCGGGGGGACAAGAGACCCAGTACTTC

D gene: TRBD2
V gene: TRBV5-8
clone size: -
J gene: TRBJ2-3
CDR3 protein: CASSRGLVVPDTQYF
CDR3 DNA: TGTGCCAGCAGCCGTGGACTAGTAGTCCCAGATACGCAGTATTTT

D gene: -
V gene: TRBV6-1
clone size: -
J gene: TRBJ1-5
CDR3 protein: CASSEIGGSNQPQHF
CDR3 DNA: TGTGCCAGCAGTGAGATCGGGGGCAGCAATCAGCCCCAGCATTTT

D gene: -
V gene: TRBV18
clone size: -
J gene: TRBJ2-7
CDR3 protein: CASSVLGAPSSYEQYF
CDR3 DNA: TGTGCCAGCTCCGTCCTAGGCGCTCCCAGCTCCTACGAGCAGTACTTC

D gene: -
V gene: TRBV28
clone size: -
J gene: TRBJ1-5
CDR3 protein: CASRKQGQQPQHF
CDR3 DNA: TGTGCCAGCAGGAAACAGGGCCAACAGCCCCAGCATTTT

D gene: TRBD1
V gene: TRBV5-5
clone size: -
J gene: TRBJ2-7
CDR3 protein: CASSLTGGRSYEQYF
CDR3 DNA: TGTGCCAGCAGCTTGACAGGGGGCAGATCCTACGAGCAGTACTTC

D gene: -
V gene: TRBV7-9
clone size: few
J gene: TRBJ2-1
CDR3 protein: CASSSSYEQFF
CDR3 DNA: TGTGCCAGCAGCTCCTCTTATGAGCAGTTCTTC